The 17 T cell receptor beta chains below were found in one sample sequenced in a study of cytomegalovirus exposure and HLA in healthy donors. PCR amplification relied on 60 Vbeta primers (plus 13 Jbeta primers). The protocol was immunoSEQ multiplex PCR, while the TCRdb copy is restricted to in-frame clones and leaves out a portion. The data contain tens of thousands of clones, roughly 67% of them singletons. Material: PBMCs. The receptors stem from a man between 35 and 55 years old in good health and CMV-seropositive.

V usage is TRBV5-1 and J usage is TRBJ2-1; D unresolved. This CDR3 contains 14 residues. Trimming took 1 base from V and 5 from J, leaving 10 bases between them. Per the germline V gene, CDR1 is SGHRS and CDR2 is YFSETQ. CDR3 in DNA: TGCGCCAGCAGCTTGCGCCCCGACAACAATGAGCAGTTCTTC. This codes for CASSLRPDNNEQFF.

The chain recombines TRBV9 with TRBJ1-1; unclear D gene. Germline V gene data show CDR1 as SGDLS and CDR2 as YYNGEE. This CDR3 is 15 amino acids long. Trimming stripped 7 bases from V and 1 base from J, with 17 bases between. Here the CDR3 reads CASRAAGITNTEAFF. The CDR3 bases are TGTGCCAGCCGGGCGGCGGGTATTACGAACACTGAAGCTTTCTTT.

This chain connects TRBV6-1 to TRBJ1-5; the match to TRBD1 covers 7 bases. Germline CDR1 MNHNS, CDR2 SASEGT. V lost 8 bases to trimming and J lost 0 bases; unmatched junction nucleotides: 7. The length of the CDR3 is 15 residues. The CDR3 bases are TGTGCCAGCGGACAGGCCATCCATAGCAATCAGCCCCAGCATTTT. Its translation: CASGQAIHSNQPQHF.

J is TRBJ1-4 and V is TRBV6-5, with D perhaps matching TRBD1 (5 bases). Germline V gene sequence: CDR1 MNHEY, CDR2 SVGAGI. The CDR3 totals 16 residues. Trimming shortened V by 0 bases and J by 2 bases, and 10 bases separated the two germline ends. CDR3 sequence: CASSYSGGSTNEKLFF. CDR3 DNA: TGTGCCAGCAGTTACTCCGGGGGGTCCACTAATGAAAAACTGTTTTTT.

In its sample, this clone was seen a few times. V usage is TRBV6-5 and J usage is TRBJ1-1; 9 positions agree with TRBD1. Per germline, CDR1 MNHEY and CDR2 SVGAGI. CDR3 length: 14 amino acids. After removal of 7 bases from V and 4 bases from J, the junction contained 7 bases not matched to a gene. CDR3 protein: CASKTGGRFTEAFF. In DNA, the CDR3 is TGTGCCAGCAAAACAGGGGGCCGGTTCACTGAAGCTTTCTTT.

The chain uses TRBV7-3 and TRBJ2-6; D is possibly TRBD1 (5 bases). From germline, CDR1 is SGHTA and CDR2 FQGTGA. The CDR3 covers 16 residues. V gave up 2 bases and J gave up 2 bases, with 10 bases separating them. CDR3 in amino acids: CASSLQGGTGANVLTF. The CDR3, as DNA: TGTGCCAGCAGCTTACAGGGTGGAACTGGGGCCAACGTCCTGACTTTC. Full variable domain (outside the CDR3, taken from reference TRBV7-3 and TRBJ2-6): GAGVSQTPSNKVTEKGKYVELRCDPISGHTALYWYRQSLGQGPEFLIYFQGTGAADDSGLPNDRFFAVRPEGSVSTLKIQRTERGDSAVYLCASSLQGGTGANVLTFGAGSRLTVL.

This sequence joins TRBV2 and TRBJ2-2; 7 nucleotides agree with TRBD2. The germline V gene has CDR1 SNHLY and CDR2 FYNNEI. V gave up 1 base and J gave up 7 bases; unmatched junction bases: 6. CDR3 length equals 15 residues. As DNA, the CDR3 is TGTGCCAGCAGTGAAGATGCGGGAGCAGGCGGGGAGCTGTTTTTT. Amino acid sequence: CASSEDAGAGGELFF.

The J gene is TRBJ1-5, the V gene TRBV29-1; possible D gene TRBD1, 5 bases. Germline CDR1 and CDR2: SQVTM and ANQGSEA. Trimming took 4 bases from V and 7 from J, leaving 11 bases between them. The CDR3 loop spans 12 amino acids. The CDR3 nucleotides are TGCAGCGTTGGGTGGGGCCAACAGCCCCAGCATTTT. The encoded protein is CSVGWGQQPQHF.

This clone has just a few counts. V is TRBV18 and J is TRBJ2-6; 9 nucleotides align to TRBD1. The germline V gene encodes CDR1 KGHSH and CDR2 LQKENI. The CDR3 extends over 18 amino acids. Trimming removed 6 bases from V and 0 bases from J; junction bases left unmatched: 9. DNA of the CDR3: TGTGCCAGCTCCCCCAGCGGGACAGGGTACTCTGGGGCCAACGTCCTGACTTTC. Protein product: CASSPSGTGYSGANVLTF.

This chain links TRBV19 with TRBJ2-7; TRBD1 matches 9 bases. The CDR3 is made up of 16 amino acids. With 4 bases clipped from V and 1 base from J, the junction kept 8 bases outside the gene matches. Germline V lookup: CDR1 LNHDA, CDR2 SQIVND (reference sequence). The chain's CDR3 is CASSTGTGSSSYEQYF. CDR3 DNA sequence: TGTGCCAGTAGTACCGGGACAGGGAGCTCGTCCTACGAGCAGTACTTC.

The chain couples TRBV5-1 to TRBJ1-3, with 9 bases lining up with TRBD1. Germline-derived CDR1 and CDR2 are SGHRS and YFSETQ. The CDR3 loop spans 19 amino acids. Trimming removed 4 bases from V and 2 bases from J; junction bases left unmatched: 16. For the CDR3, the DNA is TGCGCCAGCAGCACCCGGATGCTGACAGGGGGACCGGCTGGAAACACCATATATTTT. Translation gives CASSTRMLTGGPAGNTIYF.

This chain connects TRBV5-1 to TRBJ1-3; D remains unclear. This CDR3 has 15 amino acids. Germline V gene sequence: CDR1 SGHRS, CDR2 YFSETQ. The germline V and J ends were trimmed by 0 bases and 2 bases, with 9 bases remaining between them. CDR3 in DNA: TGCGCCAGCAGCTTGGGAGATACCACTGGAAACACCATATATTTT. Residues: CASSLGDTTGNTIYF. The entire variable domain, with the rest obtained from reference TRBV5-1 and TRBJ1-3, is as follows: KAGVTQTPRYLIKTRGQQVTLSCSPISGHRSVSWYQQTPGQGLQFLFEYFSETQRNKGNFPGRFSGRQFSNSRSEMNVSTLELGDSALYLCASSLGDTTGNTIYFGEGSWLTVV.

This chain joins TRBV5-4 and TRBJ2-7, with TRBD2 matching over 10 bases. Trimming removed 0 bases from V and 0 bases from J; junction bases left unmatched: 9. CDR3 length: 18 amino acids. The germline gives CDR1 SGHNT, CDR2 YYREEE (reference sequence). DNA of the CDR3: TGTGCCAGCAGCTTGGGGATAGCGGGAGGCCCCAGCTCCTACGAGCAGTACTTC. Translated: CASSLGIAGGPSSYEQYF.

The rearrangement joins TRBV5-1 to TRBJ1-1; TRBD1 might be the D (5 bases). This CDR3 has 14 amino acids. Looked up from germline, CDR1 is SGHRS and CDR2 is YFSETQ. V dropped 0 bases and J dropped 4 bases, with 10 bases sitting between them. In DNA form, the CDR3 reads TGCGCCAGCAGCTTGGGGGGGACTCTCACTGAAGCTTTCTTT. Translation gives CASSLGGTLTEAFF.

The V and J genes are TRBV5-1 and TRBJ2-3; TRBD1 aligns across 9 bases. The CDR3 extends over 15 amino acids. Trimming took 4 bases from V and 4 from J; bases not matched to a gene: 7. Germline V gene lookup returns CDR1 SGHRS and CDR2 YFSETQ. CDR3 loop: CASSRQGDFADTQYF. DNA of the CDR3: TGCGCCAGCAGCCGACAGGGGGATTTCGCAGATACGCAGTATTTT.

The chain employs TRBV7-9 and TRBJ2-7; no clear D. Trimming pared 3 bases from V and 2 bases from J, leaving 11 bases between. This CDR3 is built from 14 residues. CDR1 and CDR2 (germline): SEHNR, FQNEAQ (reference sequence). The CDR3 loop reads CASSFLQDPYEQYF. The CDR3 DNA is TGTGCCAGCAGCTTTTTGCAGGATCCCTACGAGCAGTACTTC.

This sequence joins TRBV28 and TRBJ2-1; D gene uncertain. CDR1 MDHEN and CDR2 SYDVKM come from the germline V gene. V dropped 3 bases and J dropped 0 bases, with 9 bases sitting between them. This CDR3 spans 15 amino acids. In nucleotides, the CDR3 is TGTGCCAGCAGTTTGTCCCCAATCTCCTACAATGAGCAGTTCTTC. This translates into CASSLSPISYNEQFF.